The sequence of this TCR beta chain was determined in a study of shared T cell receptors in the human thymus. Trimming shortened V by 5 bases and J by 5 bases, and 13 bases separated the two germline ends. CDR1 and CDR2 (germline): LNHDA, SQIVND (reference sequence). This CDR3 has 15 amino acids. Libraries were prepared by immunoSEQ multiplex PCR; TCRdb keeps only in-frame clonotypes and omits some of them. The profile shows about 660,000 clones, roughly 86% of them singletons. This sample was also put to use in a study of human thymus T cells.

This sequence originates from a boy in the first two years of life with a congenital heart defect. The chain couples TRBV19 to TRBJ1-6, with a tentative D call TRBD1 (5 bases). Sequences were obtained from thymocytes. The CDR3 DNA reads as TGTGCCAGTAGTTTCTCCGACAGAGATAATTCACCCCTCCACTTT. Translated: CASSFSDRDNSPLHF. The variable domain in full, with the rest retrieved from reference TRBV19 and TRBJ1-6, is DGGITQSPKYLFRKEGQNVTLSCEQNLNHDAMYWYRQDPGQGLRLIYYSQIVNDFQKGDIAEGYSVSREKKESFPLTVTSAQKNPTAFYLCASSFSDRDNSPLHFGNGTRLTVT.